Following are 17 T cell receptor beta chains from one sample sequenced in a study of cytomegalovirus exposure and HLA in healthy donors. The PCR made use of 60 Vbeta and 13 Jbeta primers. The data were produced by immunoSEQ multiplex PCR, yet TCRdb's version contains in-frame clones alone and is incomplete. The table includes 95,000 to 100,000 clones, approximately 76% detected once. Specimen: PBMCs. The receptors here all came from a man aged 35 to 55 in good health and CMV-seronegative.

V and J are TRBV9 and TRBJ2-3; a possible D gene is TRBD1 (6 bases). From germline, CDR1 is SGDLS and CDR2 YYNGEE. The V and J ends lost 4 bases and 2 bases respectively, with 11 bases between them. The CDR3 runs to 14 residues. The CDR3 bases are TGTGCCAGCAGCCTGGACAGACACACAGATACGCAGTATTTT. Translating gives CASSLDRHTDTQYF.

The CDR3 is CASSSAGIEAFF. The CDR3 DNA is TGTGCCAGCAGTTCAGCAGGGATAGAAGCTTTCTTT. The V gene is TRBV27, the J gene TRBJ1-1; weak D call: TRBD1 (5 bases). The CDR3 is made up of 12 amino acids. V was shortened by 4 bases and J by 8 bases, with 11 bases between the two germline ends. Germline assignment: CDR1 MNHEY and CDR2 SMNVEV (reference sequence).

Note on this clone: Sequence at one end of the junction differs from germline and may be a read error. The CDR3, as DNA: TGTTCCAGCAGCTCGGGACAGGGGTACTATGGCTACACCTTC. It encodes CSSSSGQGYYGYTF. This chain uses TRBV7-9 with TRBJ1-2; 10 bases are a match to TRBD1. CDR3 length: 14 residues. Per the germline V gene, CDR1 is SEHNR and CDR2 is FQNEAQ (reference sequence).

J is TRBJ2-1 and V is TRBV29-1; 12 positions match TRBD2. The junction had 18 bases not matched to a gene; V was cut back by 7 bases and J by 2 bases. The CDR3 consists of 19 residues. Germline values: CDR1 SQVTM, CDR2 ANQGSEA. The CDR3 nucleotides are TGCAGCGCCCGTAACCCCCTAGCGGGGGGGCCCCTTCCCTACAATGAGCAGTTCTTC. It yields the protein CSARNPLAGGPLPYNEQFF.

V usage is TRBV18 and J usage is TRBJ1-6; TRBD1 is a possible D gene (6 bases). This CDR3 is 13 amino acids long. Deletions cut 8 bases from V and 7 bases from J, with 12 bases between. Germline CDR1 and CDR2: KGHSH and LQKENI. Here the CDR3 DNA reads TGTGCCAGCAGGACAGTGGACAATTCACCCCTCCACTTT. Its protein is CASRTVDNSPLHF.

The rearrangement links TRBV4-1 to TRBJ2-5; 10 bases fit TRBD2. Losses at the gene ends were 1 base for V and 0 bases for J; bases not matched to a gene: 2. The V gene's germline CDR1 is MGHRA and CDR2 YSYEKL. CDR3 length: 16 amino acids. The CDR3 is CASSQGAGGYQETQYF. CDR3 nucleotide sequence: TGCGCCAGCAGCCAAGGAGCGGGGGGGTACCAAGAGACCCAGTACTTC.

This chain connects TRBV5-1 to TRBJ1-4, with 10 bases fitting TRBD1. Germline lookup yields CDR1 SGHRS and CDR2 YFSETQ. The CDR3 runs to 18 residues. V was pared by 7 bases and J by 3 bases, with 15 bases of the junction left unmatched. The CDR3, as DNA: TGCGCCAGCGGCCAACGGACAGGGGGATCTGGGTCTAATGAAAAACTGTTTTTT. Amino acids: CASGQRTGGSGSNEKLFF.

This clone came up once. The chain employs TRBV18 and TRBJ1-3, with D possibly being TRBD1 (6 bases). Germline V gene lookup returns CDR1 KGHSH and CDR2 LQKENI. V gave up 0 bases and J gave up 0 bases, with 9 bases separating them. This CDR3 region has 16 residues. Here the CDR3 reads CASSPPGQNSGNTIYF. The CDR3 region has the DNA TGTGCCAGCTCACCACCCGGACAGAACTCTGGAAACACCATATATTTT.

The gene calls are TRBV19 and TRBJ2-7; 9 bases fit TRBD1. Germline trimming cut 9 bases from V and 5 bases from J; bases unmatched to any gene: 14. The length of the CDR3 is 15 residues. Germline values: CDR1 LNHDA, CDR2 SQIVND (reference sequence). The CDR3 DNA reads TGTGCCAGCGGGACCCCCGGGACAGGGTGGCACGAGCAGTACTTC. Its translation is CASGTPGTGWHEQYF. The entire variable domain, with the rest obtained from reference TRBV19 and TRBJ2-7, is as follows: DGGITQSPKYLFRKEGQNVTLSCEQNLNHDAMYWYRQDPGQGLRLIYYSQIVNDFQKGDIAEGYSVSREKKESFPLTVTSAQKNPTAFYLCASGTPGTGWHEQYFGPGTRLTVT.

V usage is TRBV7-2 and J usage is TRBJ1-5; D ambiguous. Trimming removed 5 bases at V and 4 bases at J, with 12 bases between. Germline V lookup: CDR1 SGHTA, CDR2 FQGNSA. The CDR3 sequence is 14 residues long. The CDR3 is CASSPGWQNQPQHF. The CDR3 DNA sequence: TGTGCCAGCAGCCCCGGGTGGCAGAATCAGCCCCAGCATTTT.

The genes are TRBV7-3 and TRBJ1-6; 8 bases agree with TRBD1. Germline assignment: CDR1 SGHTA and CDR2 FQGTGA. Unmatched junction bases numbered 11, after V lost 0 bases and J lost 16 bases. This CDR3 is built from 15 residues. CDR3 loop: CASSLTADRGHILHF. The CDR3, as DNA: TGTGCCAGCAGCTTAACTGCCGACAGGGGCCACATTCTCCACTTT.

The chain combines TRBV18 with TRBJ2-7; 9 bases map to TRBD1. CDR1 KGHSH and CDR2 LQKENI come from the germline V gene. The V gene end was trimmed by 1 base and the J gene end by 6 bases; junction bases not matched to a gene: 7. The CDR3 runs 15 residues. CDR3 in DNA: TGTGCCAGCTCACCACAAACAGGGGGCGCCGCCGAGCAGTACTTC. As protein: CASSPQTGGAAEQYF. Complete variable domain (other parts from reference TRBV18 and TRBJ2-7): NAGVMQNPRHLVRRRGQEARLRCSPMKGHSHVYWYRQLPEEGLKFMVYLQKENIIDESGMPKERFSAEFPKEGPSILRIQQVVRGDSAAYFCASSPQTGGAAEQYFGPGTRLTVT.

This chain connects TRBV5-1 to TRBJ2-1; 15 positions match TRBD2. This CDR3 is 20 amino acids long. With 3 bases clipped from V and 6 bases from J, the junction kept 16 bases outside the gene matches. The germline V gene encodes CDR1 SGHRS and CDR2 YFSETQ. The CDR3 reads CASSSEPGLAGGPEGNEQFF. The CDR3 DNA follows: TGCGCCAGCAGCTCGGAGCCAGGACTAGCGGGGGGGCCGGAGGGCAATGAGCAGTTCTTC.

Worth noting for this clone: One junction end does not reproduce the germline sequence, and a read error may be involved. This chain links TRBV7-9 with TRBJ2-7; 8 bases line up with TRBD1. Germline V CDR1 and CDR2: SEHNR, FQNEAQ (reference sequence). The CDR3 contains 15 residues. The DNA for the CDR3 is TGTTCCAGCAGCTCACCGACAGGGGTCCCCTACGAGCAGTACTTC. Amino acid sequence: CSSSSPTGVPYEQYF.

This clone occurred a few times. This chain joins TRBV2 and TRBJ2-2, with 8 bases aligning to TRBD1. The length of the CDR3 is 12 residues. With V trimmed by 6 bases and J by 6 bases, 0 bases remained unmatched. The germline V gene has CDR1 SNHLY and CDR2 FYNNEI. The CDR3 region has the DNA TGTGCCAGCAGACAGGGGGCCGGGGAGCTGTTTTTT. Protein sequence: CASRQGAGELFF.

The chain employs TRBV2 and TRBJ1-2, with TRBD1 identical over 7 bases. CDR1 and CDR2 (germline): SNHLY, FYNNEI. The CDR3 is 12 residues long. This CDR3 reads CAWNTGADGYTF. DNA of the CDR3: TGTGCTTGGAATACAGGGGCTGATGGCTACACCTTC.

This clone was seen more than once but under ten times. The chain is built from TRBV10-1 and TRBJ1-2, with 7 bases identical to TRBD1. The ends lost 5 bases at V and 1 base at J; junction bases unmatched: 1. CDR1 WNHNN and CDR2 SYGVQD come from the germline V gene (reference sequence). This CDR3 comprises 13 residues. The CDR3 coding sequence is TGCGCCAGCAGTCGGGACAGTAACTATGGCTACACCTTC. It yields the protein CASSRDSNYGYTF.